The following is a TCR beta chain sequence with its context. This specimen comes from a study of blood T cell repertoires in COVID-19. On the study more broadly: Material from acute and convalescent COVID-19 was sourced from the United States, Italy and Spain.

CDR1 and CDR2 (germline): ENHRY, SYGVKD. The J segment lost 0 bases and the V segment lost 10 bases, leaving 5 bases of the junction unmatched. The CDR3 extends over 14 amino acids. Profiling relied on immunoSEQ multiplex PCR, and the TCRdb table lists in-frame clones only, not all of them. The sample includes some 40,000 clones, 87% seen only once; the top ten take about 19%. This receptor was obtained from a man between 60 and 70 years old with acute or convalescent COVID-19. The sequenced sample consisted of peripheral blood. The chain recombines TRBV10-3 with TRBJ2-7, with 11 positions matching TRBD1. The CDR3 nucleotides read TGTGCCACCTGGGGACAGGGGGTCTCCTACGAGCAGTACTTC. As protein: CATWGQGVSYEQYF.